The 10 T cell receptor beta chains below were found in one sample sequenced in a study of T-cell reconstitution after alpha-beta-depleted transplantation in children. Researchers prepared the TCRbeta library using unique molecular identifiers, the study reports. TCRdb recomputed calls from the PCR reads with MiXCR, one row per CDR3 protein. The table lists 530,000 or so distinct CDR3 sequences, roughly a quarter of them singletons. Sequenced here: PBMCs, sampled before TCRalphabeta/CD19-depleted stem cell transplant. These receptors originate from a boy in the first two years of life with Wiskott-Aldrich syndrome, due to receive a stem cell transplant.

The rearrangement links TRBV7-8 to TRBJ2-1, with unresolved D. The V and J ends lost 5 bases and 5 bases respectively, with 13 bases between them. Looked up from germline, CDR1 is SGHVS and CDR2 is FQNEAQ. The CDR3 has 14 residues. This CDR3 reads CASSTYLIDNEQFF. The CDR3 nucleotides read TGTGCCAGCAGCACTTATCTGATCGACAATGAGCAGTTCTTC.

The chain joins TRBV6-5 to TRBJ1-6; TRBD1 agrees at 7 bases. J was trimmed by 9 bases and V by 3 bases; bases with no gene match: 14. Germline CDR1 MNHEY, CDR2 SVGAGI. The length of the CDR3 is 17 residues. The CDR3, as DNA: TGTGCCAGCAGTTATTTCACCCGACAGGGCAGGCGTTCACCCCTCCACTTT. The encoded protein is CASSYFTRQGRRSPLHF.

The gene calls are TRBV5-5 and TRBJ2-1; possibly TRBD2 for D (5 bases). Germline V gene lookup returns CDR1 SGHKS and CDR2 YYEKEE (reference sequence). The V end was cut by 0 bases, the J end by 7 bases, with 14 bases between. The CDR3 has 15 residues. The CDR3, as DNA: TGTGCCAGCAGCTTGGTTCCAGCGGCCCTTAATGAGCAGTTCTTC. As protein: CASSLVPAALNEQFF.

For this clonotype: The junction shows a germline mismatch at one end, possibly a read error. For the CDR3, the DNA is TGTGCCATCAGTACACAAGAGACCCAGTACTTT. Amino acid sequence: CAISTQETQYF. This chain joins TRBV10-3 and TRBJ2-5, with D uncertain. This CDR3 region has 11 residues. From germline, CDR1 is ENHRY and CDR2 SYGVKD.

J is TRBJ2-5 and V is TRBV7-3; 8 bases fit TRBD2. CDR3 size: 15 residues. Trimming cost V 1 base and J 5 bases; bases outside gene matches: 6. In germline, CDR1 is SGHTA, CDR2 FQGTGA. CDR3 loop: CASSLIGLAGETQYF. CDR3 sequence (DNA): TGTGCCAGCAGCTTAATCGGACTAGCTGGTGAGACCCAGTACTTC.

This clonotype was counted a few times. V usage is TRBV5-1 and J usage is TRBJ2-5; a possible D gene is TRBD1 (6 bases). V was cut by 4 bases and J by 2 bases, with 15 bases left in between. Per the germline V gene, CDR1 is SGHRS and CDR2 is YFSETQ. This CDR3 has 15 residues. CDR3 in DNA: TGCGCCAGCAGCCCTGTCAGGGGCGGTCAAGAGACCCAGTACTTC. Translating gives CASSPVRGGQETQYF.

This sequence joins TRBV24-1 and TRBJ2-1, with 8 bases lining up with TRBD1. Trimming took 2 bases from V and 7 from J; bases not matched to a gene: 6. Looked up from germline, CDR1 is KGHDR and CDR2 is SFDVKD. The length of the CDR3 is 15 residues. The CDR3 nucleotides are TGTGCCACCAGTGATTATGGACAGGGTCTGAATGAGCAGTTCTTC. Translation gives CATSDYGQGLNEQFF.

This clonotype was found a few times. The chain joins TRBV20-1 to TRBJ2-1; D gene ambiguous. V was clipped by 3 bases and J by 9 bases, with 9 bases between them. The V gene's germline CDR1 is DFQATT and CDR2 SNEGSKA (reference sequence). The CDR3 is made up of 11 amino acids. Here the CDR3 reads CSASSFSEQFF. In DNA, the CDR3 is TGCAGTGCTAGTTCCTTCAGTGAGCAGTTCTTC.

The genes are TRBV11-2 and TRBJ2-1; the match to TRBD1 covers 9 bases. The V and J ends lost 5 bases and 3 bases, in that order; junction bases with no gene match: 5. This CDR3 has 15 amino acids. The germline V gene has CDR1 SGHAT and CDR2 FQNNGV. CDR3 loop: CASSPGTGNYNEQFF. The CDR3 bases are TGTGCCAGCAGCCCTGGGACAGGGAACTACAATGAGCAGTTCTTC.

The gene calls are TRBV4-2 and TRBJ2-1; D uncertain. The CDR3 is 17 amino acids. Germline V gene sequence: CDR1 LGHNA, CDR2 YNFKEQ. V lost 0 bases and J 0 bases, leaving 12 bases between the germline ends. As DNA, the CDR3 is TGTGCCAGCAGCCAAGAGTCTACTTCAAGCTCCTACAATGAGCAGTTCTTC. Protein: CASSQESTSSSYNEQFF.